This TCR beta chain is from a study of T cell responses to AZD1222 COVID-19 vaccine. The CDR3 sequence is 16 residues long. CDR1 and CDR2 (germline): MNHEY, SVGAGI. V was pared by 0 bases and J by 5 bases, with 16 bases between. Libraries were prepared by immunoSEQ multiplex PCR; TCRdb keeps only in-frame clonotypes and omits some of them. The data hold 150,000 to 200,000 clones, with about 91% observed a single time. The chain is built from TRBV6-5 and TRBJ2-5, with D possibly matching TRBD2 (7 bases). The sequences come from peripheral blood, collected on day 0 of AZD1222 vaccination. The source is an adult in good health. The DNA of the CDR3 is TGTGCCAGCAGTTACTCTGGGCAGGGGCGGGAGGAGACCCAGTACTTC. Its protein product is CASSYSGQGREETQYF.